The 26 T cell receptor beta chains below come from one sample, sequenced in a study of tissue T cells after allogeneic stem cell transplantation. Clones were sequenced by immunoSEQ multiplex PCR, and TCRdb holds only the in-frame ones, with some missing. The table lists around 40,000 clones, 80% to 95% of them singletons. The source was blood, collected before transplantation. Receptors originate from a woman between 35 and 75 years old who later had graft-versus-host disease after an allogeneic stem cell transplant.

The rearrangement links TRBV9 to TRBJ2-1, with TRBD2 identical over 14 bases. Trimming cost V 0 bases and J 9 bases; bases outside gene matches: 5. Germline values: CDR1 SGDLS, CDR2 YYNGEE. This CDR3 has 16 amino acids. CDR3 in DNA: TGTGCCAGCAGCGTAGAGGGACTAGCGGGAGCGGGTGAGCAGTTCTTC. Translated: CASSVEGLAGAGEQFF. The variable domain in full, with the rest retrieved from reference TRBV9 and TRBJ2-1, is DSGVTQTPKHLITATGQRVTLRCSPRSGDLSVYWYQQSLDQGLQFLIQYYNGEERAKGNILERFSAQQFPDLHSELNLSSLELGDSALYFCASSVEGLAGAGEQFFGPGTRLTVL.

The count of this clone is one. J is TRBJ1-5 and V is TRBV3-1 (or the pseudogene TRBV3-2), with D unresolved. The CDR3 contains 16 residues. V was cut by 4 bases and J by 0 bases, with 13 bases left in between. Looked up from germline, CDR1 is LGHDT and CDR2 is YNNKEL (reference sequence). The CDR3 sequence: CASSPRRQLSNQPQHF. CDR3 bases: TGTGCCAGCAGCCCCCGAAGACAACTTAGCAATCAGCCCCAGCATTTT.

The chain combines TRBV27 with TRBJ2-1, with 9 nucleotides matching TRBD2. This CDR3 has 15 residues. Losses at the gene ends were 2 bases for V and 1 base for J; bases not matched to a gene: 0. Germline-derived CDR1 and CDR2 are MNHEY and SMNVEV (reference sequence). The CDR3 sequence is CASSLAGGSYNEQFF. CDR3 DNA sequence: TGTGCCAGCAGTTTAGCGGGAGGGTCCTACAATGAGCAGTTCTTC.

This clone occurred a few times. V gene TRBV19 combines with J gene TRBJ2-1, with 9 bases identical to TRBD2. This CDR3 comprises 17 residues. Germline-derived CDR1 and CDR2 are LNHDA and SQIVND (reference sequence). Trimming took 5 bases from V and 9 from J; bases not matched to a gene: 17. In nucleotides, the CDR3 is TGTGCCAGTAGTCCGCCTAGCGGGAAGCCCCGCCACGGTGAGCAGTTCTTC. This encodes CASSPPSGKPRHGEQFF.

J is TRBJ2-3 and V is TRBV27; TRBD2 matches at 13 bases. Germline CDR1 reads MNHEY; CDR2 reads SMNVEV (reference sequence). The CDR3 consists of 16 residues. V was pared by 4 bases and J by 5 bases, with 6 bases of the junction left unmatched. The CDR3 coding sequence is TGTGCCAGCAGTTACGGACTAGCGGGAGAGGAAGATACGCAGTATTTT. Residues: CASSYGLAGEEDTQYF.

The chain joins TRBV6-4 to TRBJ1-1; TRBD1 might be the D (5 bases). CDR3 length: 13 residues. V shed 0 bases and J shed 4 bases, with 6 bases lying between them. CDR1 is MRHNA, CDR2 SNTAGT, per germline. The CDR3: CASSDSRGTEAFF. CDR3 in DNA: TGTGCCAGCAGTGACTCAAGGGGCACTGAAGCTTTCTTT.

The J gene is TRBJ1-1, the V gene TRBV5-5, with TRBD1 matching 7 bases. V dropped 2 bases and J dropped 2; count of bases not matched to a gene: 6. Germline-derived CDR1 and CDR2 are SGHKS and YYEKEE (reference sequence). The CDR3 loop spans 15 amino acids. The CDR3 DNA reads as TGTGCCAGCAGCTTAACAGGGGTCCTAAACACTGAAGCTTTCTTT. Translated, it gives CASSLTGVLNTEAFF.

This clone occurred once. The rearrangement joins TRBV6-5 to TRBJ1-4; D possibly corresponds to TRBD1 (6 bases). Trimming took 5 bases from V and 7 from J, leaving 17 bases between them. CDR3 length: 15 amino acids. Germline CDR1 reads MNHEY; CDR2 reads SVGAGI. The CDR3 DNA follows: TGTGCCAGCAGTATTCAACAGGGAAGATCTGAAAAACTGTTTTTT. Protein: CASSIQQGRSEKLFF.

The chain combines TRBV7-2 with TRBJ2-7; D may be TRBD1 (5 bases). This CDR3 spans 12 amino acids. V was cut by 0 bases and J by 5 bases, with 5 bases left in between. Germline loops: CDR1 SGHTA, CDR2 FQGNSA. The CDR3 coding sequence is TGTGCCAGCAGCTTAGCCAGGGACGAGCAGTACTTC. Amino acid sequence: CASSLARDEQYF. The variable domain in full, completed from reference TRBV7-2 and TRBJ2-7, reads GAGVSQSPSNKVTEKGKDVELRCDPISGHTALYWYRQSLGQGLEFLIYFQGNSAPDKSGLPSDRFSAERTGGSVSTLTIQRTQQEDSAVYLCASSLARDEQYFGPGTRLTVT.

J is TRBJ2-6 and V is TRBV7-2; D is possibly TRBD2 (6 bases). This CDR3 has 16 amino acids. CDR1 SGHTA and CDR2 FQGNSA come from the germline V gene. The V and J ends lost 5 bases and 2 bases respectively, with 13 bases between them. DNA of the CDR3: TGTGCCAGCAGCCCACGAGGGACTCCTGGGGCCAACGTCCTGACTTTC. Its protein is CASSPRGTPGANVLTF.

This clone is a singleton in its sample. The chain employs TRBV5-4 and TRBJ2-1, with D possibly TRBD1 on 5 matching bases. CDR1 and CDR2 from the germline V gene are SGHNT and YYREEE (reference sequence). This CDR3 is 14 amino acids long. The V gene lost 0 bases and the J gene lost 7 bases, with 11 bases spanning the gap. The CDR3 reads CASSLVQGNNEQFF. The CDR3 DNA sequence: TGTGCCAGCAGCTTGGTTCAGGGAAATAATGAGCAGTTCTTC.

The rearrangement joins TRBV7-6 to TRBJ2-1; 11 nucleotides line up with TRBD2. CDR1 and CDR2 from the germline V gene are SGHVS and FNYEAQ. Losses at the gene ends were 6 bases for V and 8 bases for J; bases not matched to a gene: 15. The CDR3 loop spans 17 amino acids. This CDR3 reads CASSITSGRYVGDEQFF. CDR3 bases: TGTGCCAGCAGTATTACTAGCGGGAGATATGTTGGCGATGAGCAGTTCTTC.

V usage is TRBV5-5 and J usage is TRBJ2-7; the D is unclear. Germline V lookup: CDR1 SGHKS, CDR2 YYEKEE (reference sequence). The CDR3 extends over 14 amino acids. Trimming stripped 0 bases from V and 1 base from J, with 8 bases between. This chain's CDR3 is CASSLVGRSYEQYF. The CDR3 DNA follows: TGTGCCAGCAGCTTGGTCGGTCGGTCCTACGAGCAGTACTTC.

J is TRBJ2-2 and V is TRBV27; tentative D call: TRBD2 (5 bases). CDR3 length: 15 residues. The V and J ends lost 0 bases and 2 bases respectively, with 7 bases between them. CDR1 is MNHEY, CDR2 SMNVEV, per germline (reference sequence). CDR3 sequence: CASSLSGRNTGELFF. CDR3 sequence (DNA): TGTGCCAGCAGTTTATCAGGGAGAAACACCGGGGAGCTGTTTTTT.

CDR3 coding DNA: TGTGCCTGGAGCCCGGCGGCGGATACCGGGGAGCTGTTTTTT. It encodes CAWSPAADTGELFF. This rearrangement joins TRBV30 to TRBJ2-2; D uncertain. V was clipped by 3 bases and J by 5 bases, with 13 bases between them. The CDR3 is 14 amino acids. CDR1 is GTSNPN, CDR2 SVGIG, per germline (reference sequence). The whole variable domain, filled in from reference TRBV30 and TRBJ2-2, reads SQTIHQWPATLVQPVGSPLSLECTVEGTSNPNLYWYRQAAGRGLQLLFYSVGIGQISSEVPQNLSASRPQDRQFILSSKKLLLSDSGFYLCAWSPAADTGELFFGEGSRLTVL.

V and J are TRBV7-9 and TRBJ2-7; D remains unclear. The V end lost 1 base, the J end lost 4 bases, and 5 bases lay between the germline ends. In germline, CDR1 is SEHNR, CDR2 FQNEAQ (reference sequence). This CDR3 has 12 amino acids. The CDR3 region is CASSLVGYEQYF. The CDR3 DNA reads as TGTGCCAGCAGCTTAGTGGGATACGAGCAGTACTTC.

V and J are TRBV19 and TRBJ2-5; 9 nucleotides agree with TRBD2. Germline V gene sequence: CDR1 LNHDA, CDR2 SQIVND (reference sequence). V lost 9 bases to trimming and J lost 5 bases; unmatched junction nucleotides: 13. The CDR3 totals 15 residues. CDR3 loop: CASSPLAGQGETQYF. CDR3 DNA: TGTGCCAGCAGTCCTCTAGCGGGGCAGGGGGAGACCCAGTACTTC.

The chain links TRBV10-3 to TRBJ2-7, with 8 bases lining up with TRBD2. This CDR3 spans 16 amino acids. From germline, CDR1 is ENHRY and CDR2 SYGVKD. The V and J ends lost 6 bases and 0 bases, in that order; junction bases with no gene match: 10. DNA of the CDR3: TGTGCCATCAGGAAAACCCATCTAGCGGGCTCCTACGAGCAGTACTTC. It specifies CAIRKTHLAGSYEQYF.

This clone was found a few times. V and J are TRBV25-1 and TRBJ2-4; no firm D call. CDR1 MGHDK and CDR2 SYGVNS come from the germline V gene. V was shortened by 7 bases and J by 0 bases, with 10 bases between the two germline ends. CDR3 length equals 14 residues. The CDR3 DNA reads TGTGCCAGCACCGGAGACCCAGCCAAAAACATTCAGTACTTC. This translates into CASTGDPAKNIQYF.

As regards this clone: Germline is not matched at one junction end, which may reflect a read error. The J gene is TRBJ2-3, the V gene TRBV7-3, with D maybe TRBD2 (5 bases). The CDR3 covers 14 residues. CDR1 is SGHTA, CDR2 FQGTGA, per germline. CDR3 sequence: CASSSDSSKDTQYF. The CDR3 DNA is TGTGCCAGCAGCTCCGACTCTAGCAAAGATACGCAGTATTTT.

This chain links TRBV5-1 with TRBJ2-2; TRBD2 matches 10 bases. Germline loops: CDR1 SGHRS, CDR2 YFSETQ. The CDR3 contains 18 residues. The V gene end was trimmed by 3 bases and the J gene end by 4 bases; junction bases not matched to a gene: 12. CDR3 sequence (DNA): TGCGCCAGCAGCTCGGGGTGGCTAGCGGGAGAGGGCACCGGGGAGCTGTTTTTT. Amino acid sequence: CASSSGWLAGEGTGELFF.

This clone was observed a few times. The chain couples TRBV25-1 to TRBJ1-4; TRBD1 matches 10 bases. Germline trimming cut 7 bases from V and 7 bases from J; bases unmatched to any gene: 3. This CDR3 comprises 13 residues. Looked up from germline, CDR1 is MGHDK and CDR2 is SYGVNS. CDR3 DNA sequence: TGTGCCAGCAAAGGGACAGGGGCTGAAAAACTGTTTTTT. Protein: CASKGTGAEKLFF.

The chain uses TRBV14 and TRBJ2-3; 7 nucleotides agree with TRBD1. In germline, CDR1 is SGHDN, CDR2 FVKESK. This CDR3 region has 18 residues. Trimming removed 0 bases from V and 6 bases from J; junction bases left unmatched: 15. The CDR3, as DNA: TGTGCCAGCAGCCAAGATCAGAGACAGGGCACGTCCCTGGATACGCAGTATTTT. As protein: CASSQDQRQGTSLDTQYF.

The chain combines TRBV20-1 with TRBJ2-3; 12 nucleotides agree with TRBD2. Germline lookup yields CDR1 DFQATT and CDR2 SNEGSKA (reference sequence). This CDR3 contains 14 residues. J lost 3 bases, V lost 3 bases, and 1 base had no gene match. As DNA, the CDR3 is TGCAGTGCTAGTACTAGCGGGAGGACAGATACGCAGTATTTT. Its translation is CSASTSGRTDTQYF.

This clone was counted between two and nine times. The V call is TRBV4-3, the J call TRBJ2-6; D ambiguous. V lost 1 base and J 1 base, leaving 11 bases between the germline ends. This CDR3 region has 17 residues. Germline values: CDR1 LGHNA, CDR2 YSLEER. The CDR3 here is CASSQGDGNSGANVLTF. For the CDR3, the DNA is TGCGCCAGCAGCCAAGGAGACGGAAATTCTGGGGCCAACGTCCTGACTTTC.

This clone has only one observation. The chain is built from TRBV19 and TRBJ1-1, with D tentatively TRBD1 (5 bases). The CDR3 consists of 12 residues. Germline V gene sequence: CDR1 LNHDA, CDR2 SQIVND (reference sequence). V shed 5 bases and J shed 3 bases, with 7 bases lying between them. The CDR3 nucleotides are TGTGCCAGTAGTCTAGGGGACACTGAAGCTTTCTTT. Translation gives CASSLGDTEAFF.